What follows are 26 T cell receptor beta chains derived from one specimen sequenced in a study of T cell repertoires in cytomegalovirus infection. Each CDR3 protein gets one entry after TCRdb re-called the reads with MiXCR. Among about 220,000 distinct CDR3 sequences, around 40% were seen once, and the ten largest hold roughly three fifths. Their cognate antigens are unknown. The sample consisted of CD8+ T cells from cultured PBMCs, taken from culture after CMV antigen stimulation. These receptors all stem from a human donor in good health (CMV status not recorded). Some clones in this sample may be carry-over from other donors' samples.

The V and J genes are TRBV7-2 and TRBJ2-7, with 12 bases lining up with TRBD1. Germline trimming cut 0 bases from V and 4 bases from J; bases unmatched to any gene: 4. The CDR3 is made up of 16 amino acids. CDR1 and CDR2 (germline): SGHTA, FQGNSA. The CDR3 nucleotides are TGTGCCAGCAGCTTAGCGCCGGGACAGGGGGCTTACGAGCAGTACTTC. Protein product: CASSLAPGQGAYEQYF.

V usage is TRBV19 and J usage is TRBJ1-2; no clear D gene. This CDR3 is 13 amino acids long. Germline CDR1 is LNHDA and CDR2 is SQIVND (reference sequence). Between the trimmed V and J ends, which lost 1 base and 5 bases, there was a span of 8 bases. DNA for the CDR3: TGTGCCAGTAGTATAGGGCGGTCTTATGGCTACACCTTC. Amino acids: CASSIGRSYGYTF.

The chain carries TRBV7-3 and TRBJ2-2; D unclear. Per the germline V gene, CDR1 is SGHTA and CDR2 is FQGTGA. Trimming shortened V by 5 bases and J by 3 bases, and 10 bases separated the two germline ends. This CDR3 has 14 residues. The CDR3 loop is CASSLGPYTGELFF. The CDR3 DNA reads TGTGCCAGCAGCCTCGGGCCTTACACCGGGGAGCTGTTTTTT.

The chain has TRBV7-9 and TRBJ1-1; D is ambiguous. Per the germline V gene, CDR1 is SEHNR and CDR2 is FQNEAQ (reference sequence). Trimming stripped 6 bases from V and 5 bases from J, with 10 bases between. This CDR3 has 12 residues. This CDR3 reads CASSQRVTEAFF. CDR3 nucleotide sequence: TGTGCCAGCAGTCAAAGGGTTACTGAAGCTTTCTTT.

The chain recombines TRBV29-1 with TRBJ2-7; the D gene could be TRBD1 or TRBD2 (6 bases each). Germline-derived CDR1 and CDR2 are SQVTM and ANQGSEA. Trimming left V 6 bases short and J 7 bases short, with 16 bases between. This CDR3 spans 12 amino acids. The CDR3 here is CSVPGALGEQYF. For the CDR3, the DNA is TGCAGCGTCCCGGGGGCGCTGGGGGAGCAGTACTTC.

In this sample, this clonotype turned up a few times. V and J are TRBV3-1 and TRBJ2-1; TRBD2 matches 10 bases. With 0 bases clipped from V and 8 bases from J, the junction kept 7 bases outside the gene matches. The CDR3 covers 16 residues. Germline CDR1 and CDR2: LGHDT and YNNKEL (reference sequence). CDR3 in amino acids: CASSQDISSGSHEQFF. As DNA, the CDR3 is TGTGCCAGCAGCCAAGATATCTCTAGCGGGAGTCATGAGCAGTTCTTC.

This clonotype came up a few times. CDR3 amino acids: CASSYSESTDTQYF. The CDR3, as DNA: TGTGCCAGCAGTTACTCCGAAAGCACAGATACGCAGTATTTT. The chain joins TRBV6-5 to TRBJ2-3; D gene unclear. CDR3 length equals 14 residues. V shed 0 bases and J shed 0 bases, with 4 bases lying between them. Germline CDR1 and CDR2: MNHEY and SVGAGI.

This clonotype was recorded a few times. The genes are TRBV27 and TRBJ1-1; D is uncertain. Trimming pared 6 bases from V and 4 bases from J, leaving 12 bases between. The CDR3 consists of 13 residues. The germline gives CDR1 MNHEY, CDR2 SMNVEV (reference sequence). The CDR3 sequence is CASSRLLRTEAFF. The CDR3 DNA reads as TGTGCCAGCAGCAGACTCCTCCGCACTGAAGCTTTCTTT.

The sample holds a few counts of this clonotype. V usage is TRBV27 and J usage is TRBJ1-2; D not resolved. CDR3 length: 12 amino acids. Germline V gene lookup returns CDR1 MNHEY and CDR2 SMNVEV (reference sequence). V lost 6 bases and J 2 bases, leaving 7 bases between the germline ends. CDR3 DNA sequence: TGTGCCAGCAGGGAACAGAACTATGGCTACACCTTC. It yields the protein CASREQNYGYTF.

This clonotype showed up many times. The genes are TRBV7-2 and TRBJ2-5; 8 bases fit TRBD1. V trimming: 1 base; J trimming: 5 bases; junction bases outside the gene matches: 21. This CDR3 is built from 20 residues. In germline, CDR1 is SGHTA, CDR2 FQGNSA. The CDR3 sequence is CASSLGVGGTGLGYWETQYF. For the CDR3, the DNA is TGTGCCAGCAGCTTAGGGGTAGGAGGGACAGGTCTTGGGTATTGGGAGACCCAGTACTTC.

This clonotype came up a few times. The gene calls are TRBV28 and TRBJ2-1; 11 bases fit TRBD2. Trimming cost V 6 bases and J 6 bases; bases outside gene matches: 13. CDR1 is MDHEN and CDR2 is SYDVKM in the germline V gene. This CDR3 region has 17 residues. This chain's CDR3 is CASSLAGIAGGINEQFF. The CDR3 DNA is TGTGCCAGCAGCCTCGCGGGAATAGCGGGAGGGATCAATGAGCAGTTCTTC.

The sample holds a few counts of this clonotype. V is TRBV12-3 or TRBV12-4 and J is TRBJ1-3, with TRBD1 matching 9 bases. This CDR3 spans 15 amino acids. Trimming cost V 7 bases and J 5 bases; bases outside gene matches: 9. The CDR3 coding sequence is TGTGCCAGCAATGCCGGGACAGGGAACCGAAACACCATATATTTT. Translation: CASNAGTGNRNTIYF.

The rearrangement links TRBV7-9 to TRBJ2-7; D might be TRBD1 or TRBD2, each matching 5 bases. The CDR3 has 18 amino acids. Trimming stripped 3 bases from V and 4 bases from J, with 25 bases between. The V gene's germline CDR1 is SEHNR and CDR2 FQNEAQ (reference sequence). The DNA for the CDR3 is TGTGCCAGCAGCTTCGGGGACGGCAGACCCATACTATTTTACGAGCAGTACTTC. It yields the protein CASSFGDGRPILFYEQYF.

This clonotype came up a few times. V usage is TRBV27 and J usage is TRBJ1-1; D possibly corresponds to TRBD1 (5 bases). V was shortened by 2 bases and J by 0 bases, with 13 bases between the two germline ends. From germline, CDR1 is MNHEY and CDR2 SMNVEV (reference sequence). The CDR3 covers 16 residues. Written as DNA, the CDR3 is TGTGCCAGCAGTTTAGGCAGGGAGAAGGTGAACACTGAAGCTTTCTTT. Protein: CASSLGREKVNTEAFF.

This clonotype was seen more than once but under ten times. The gene calls are TRBV10-3 and TRBJ1-5, with 7 bases that match TRBD1. Germline trimming cut 3 bases from V and 2 bases from J; bases unmatched to any gene: 10. This CDR3 is 17 amino acids long. Germline CDR1 ENHRY, CDR2 SYGVKD. The DNA for the CDR3 is TGTGCCATCAGTGATTCTCAAGGGGGCGTCGGCAATCAGCCCCAGCATTTT. Protein product: CAISDSQGGVGNQPQHF.

This rearrangement joins TRBV7-2 to TRBJ1-4; 7 bases are shared with TRBD1. The CDR3 runs to 18 residues. Germline V gene lookup returns CDR1 SGHTA and CDR2 FQGNSA. Trimming at V came to 5 bases and at J to 0 bases, leaving 12 bases not matched to a gene. In DNA, the CDR3 is TGTGCCAGCAGCCTGGGGGGGACAGAACATTCAACTAATGAAAAACTGTTTTTT. It yields the protein CASSLGGTEHSTNEKLFF.

The sample holds many counts of this clonotype. CDR3 DNA: TGTGCCAGCAGTTCGGGCAATGAGCAGTTCTTC. It yields the protein CASSSGNEQFF. The chain links TRBV6-6 to TRBJ2-1; D gene uncertain. Germline V gives CDR1 MNHNY, CDR2 SVGAGI (reference sequence). CDR3 length: 11 amino acids. V shed 4 bases and J shed 6 bases, with 4 bases lying between them.

This sequence joins TRBV7-3 and TRBJ1-1; no reliable D call. Germline lookup yields CDR1 SGHTA and CDR2 FQGTGA. There are 14 residues in the CDR3. The V and J ends lost 0 bases and 5 bases respectively, with 10 bases between them. CDR3 bases: TGTGCCAGCAGCTTAACGTCGCGGGGTACTGAAGCTTTCTTT. Protein: CASSLTSRGTEAFF.

V usage is TRBV24-1 and J usage is TRBJ2-3; possibly TRBD1 for D (6 bases). The CDR3 sequence is 16 residues long. V lost 5 bases and J lost 4, with 18 bases in between. Germline CDR1 reads KGHDR; CDR2 reads SFDVKD. CDR3 sequence: CATSGQQGAAPDTQYF. The CDR3 bases are TGTGCCACCAGTGGTCAACAGGGAGCGGCTCCAGATACGCAGTATTTT.

This clonotype was detected only a few times. The chain employs TRBV19 and TRBJ2-7, with 7 bases that match TRBD2. Germline trimming cut 5 bases from V and 2 bases from J; bases unmatched to any gene: 6. Germline V gene lookup returns CDR1 LNHDA and CDR2 SQIVND (reference sequence). This CDR3 has 14 residues. CDR3 amino acids: CASSWASGPYEQYF. As DNA, the CDR3 is TGTGCCAGTAGTTGGGCTAGCGGTCCCTACGAGCAGTACTTC.

This clonotype was found once. The chain joins TRBV9 to TRBJ2-7; 10 bases are a match to TRBD2. The germline V gene has CDR1 SGDLS and CDR2 YYNGEE. The CDR3 extends over 14 amino acids. V lost 5 bases to trimming and J lost 6 bases; unmatched junction nucleotides: 8. The CDR3 nucleotides are TGTGCCAGCAGTCCTGGACTAGCGGAGGTCGAGCAGTACTTC. Its translation: CASSPGLAEVEQYF.

This clonotype showed up just a few times. This sequence joins TRBV12-3 or TRBV12-4 and TRBJ2-5; no definite D call. The CDR3 contains 17 residues. Trimming stripped 1 base from V and 2 bases from J, with 17 bases between. This chain's CDR3 is CASSLVSERLIQETQYF. In DNA form, the CDR3 reads TGTGCCAGCAGTTTAGTTTCAGAGAGACTTATTCAAGAGACCCAGTACTTC.

This clonotype has a handful of counts. The rearrangement links TRBV3-1 to TRBJ2-7, with TRBD2 matching over 7 bases. Germline CDR1 and CDR2: LGHDT and YNNKEL (reference sequence). The V and J ends lost 3 bases and 4 bases, in that order; junction bases with no gene match: 6. The CDR3 sequence is 14 residues long. The CDR3 region is CASSQRLAAYEQYF. CDR3 sequence (DNA): TGTGCCAGCAGCCAGAGGCTAGCGGCGTACGAGCAGTACTTC.

This clonotype occurred a few times. This chain connects TRBV4-2 to TRBJ2-7; 10 positions agree with TRBD1. Germline V gene data show CDR1 as LGHNA and CDR2 as YNFKEQ. This CDR3 is built from 16 residues. J gave up 4 bases and V 3 bases, and 9 bases lay outside the gene matches. CDR3 loop: CASSQNRDRGLYEQYF. CDR3 DNA: TGTGCCAGCAGCCAGAACCGGGACAGGGGTTTGTACGAGCAGTACTTC.

This clonotype was seen a handful of times. This chain links TRBV4-2 with TRBJ2-7; 7 nucleotides match TRBD2. CDR3 length: 16 residues. V lost 1 base and J lost 5; bases outside the gene matches: 11. Germline loops: CDR1 LGHNA, CDR2 YNFKEQ. CDR3 sequence reads: CASSQVFRGSSDEQYF. DNA for the CDR3: TGTGCCAGCAGCCAAGTTTTCCGCGGGAGTTCTGACGAGCAGTACTTC.

The V and J genes are TRBV20-1 and TRBJ1-2; D uncertain. V gave up 3 bases and J gave up 4 bases, with 6 bases separating them. The CDR3 runs 11 residues. Germline loops: CDR1 DFQATT, CDR2 SNEGSKA (reference sequence). This chain's CDR3 is CSASVGYGYTF. Written as DNA, the CDR3 is TGCAGTGCTAGCGTTGGCTATGGCTACACCTTC.